The 20 T cell receptor beta chains given below trace back to one sample, sequenced in a study of blood T cells in healthy people across ages. Combining a sample-barcoded 5' primer with a J-beta primer mix, a second PCR ran for about 6 to 12 cycles. TCRdb called the 5' RACE reads again in MiXCR, with one record for every CDR3 protein. The data hold about 730,000 distinct CDR3 sequences, with 43% observed a single time. Sequencing was carried out using blood. The receptor set was obtained from a woman aged 55-70 years in good health.

In the case of this clonotype: A clone one base away is much larger, so this may be a read error. The genes are TRBV27 and TRBJ2-1; tentatively, D is TRBD2 (6 bases). Per the germline V gene, CDR1 is MNHEY and CDR2 is SMNVEV (reference sequence). V lost 3 bases and J 7 bases, leaving 13 bases between the germline ends. This CDR3 is 14 amino acids long. Written as DNA, the CDR3 is TGTGCCAGCAGTTTGGGGACTGCCAGTAATGAGCAGTTCTTC. Encoded protein: CASSLGTASNEQFF.

This clonotype has more than one count but fewer than ten. The chain combines TRBV30 with TRBJ1-6, with D tentatively TRBD1 (5 bases). The ends were cut back, 2 bases at V and 4 bases at J, with 9 bases in the middle. CDR3 length: 14 residues. CDR1 and CDR2 (germline): GTSNPN, SVGIG (reference sequence). DNA of the CDR3: TGTGCCTGGAGTCCGGGACGGTATAATTCACCCCTCCACTTT. Its protein is CAWSPGRYNSPLHF. Full variable domain (remainder filled in from reference TRBV30 and TRBJ1-6): SQTIHQWPATLVQPVGSPLSLECTVEGTSNPNLYWYRQAAGRGLQLLFYSVGIGQISSEVPQNLSASRPQDRQFILSSKKLLLSDSGFYLCAWSPGRYNSPLHFGNGTRLTVT.

This clonotype appeared a few times. The CDR3 loop reads CASSPDRMYSEAFF. The CDR3 nucleotides are TGTGCCAGCAGCCCGGACCGAATGTATAGTGAAGCTTTCTTT. The chain couples TRBV25-1 to TRBJ1-1; D call uncertain. Trimming cost V 6 bases and J 7 bases, with 18 bases left between them. Per germline, CDR1 MGHDK and CDR2 SYGVNS. The CDR3 is 14 amino acids.

Details on this clonotype: One junction end does not reproduce the germline sequence, and a read error may be involved. The chain uses TRBV27 and TRBJ2-7; no clear D. Germline V CDR1 and CDR2: MNHEY, SMNVEV (reference sequence). The length of the CDR3 is 11 residues. The CDR3 reads CTSSFATLQYF. Here the CDR3 DNA reads TGTACCAGCAGTTTCGCTACGTTGCAGTACTTC.

This clonotype has more than one count but fewer than ten. The chain is built from TRBV7-9 and TRBJ2-7; D might be TRBD2 (5 bases). V lost 1 base and J lost 0, with 10 bases in between. The CDR3 runs to 15 residues. CDR1 is SEHNR and CDR2 is FQNEAQ in the germline V gene (reference sequence). The CDR3 sequence is CASSLVPGGSYEQYF. The CDR3, as DNA: TGTGCCAGCAGCTTAGTCCCAGGAGGCTCCTACGAGCAGTACTTC.

This clonotype has just a few counts. The chain combines TRBV27 with TRBJ1-5; 9 nucleotides line up with TRBD1. The trim removed 5 bases at V and 4 bases at J, leaving 3 bases unmatched. This CDR3 has 14 amino acids. From germline, CDR1 is MNHEY and CDR2 SMNVEV (reference sequence). CDR3 sequence: CASSQGQGNQPQHF. The CDR3 nucleotides are TGTGCCAGCAGTCAGGGACAGGGTAATCAGCCCCAGCATTTT.

This chain connects TRBV4-2 to TRBJ2-7; no reliable D call. The CDR3 has 14 residues. The germline V gene has CDR1 LGHNA and CDR2 YNFKEQ. Deletions cut 2 bases from V and 0 bases from J, with 8 bases between. The CDR3 bases are TGTGCCAGCAGCCAACTATCCGGCTCCTACGAGCAGTACTTC. Encoded protein: CASSQLSGSYEQYF.

The chain combines TRBV10-3 with TRBJ2-5; D gene ambiguous. The CDR3 consists of 12 residues. V was pared by 0 bases and J by 11 bases, with 10 bases between. From germline, CDR1 is ENHRY and CDR2 SYGVKD. CDR3 sequence: CAISESRDGQYF. CDR3 coding DNA: TGTGCCATCAGTGAGTCTAGGGATGGGCAGTACTTC.

This clonotype was seen ten or more times. V usage is TRBV29-1 and J usage is TRBJ2-7; possible D gene TRBD1, 6 bases. Trimming left V 4 bases short and J 3 bases short, with 13 bases between. The CDR3 has 13 residues. Germline-derived CDR1 and CDR2 are SQVTM and ANQGSEA. CDR3 residues: CSVVVRGGYEQYF. CDR3 bases: TGCAGCGTTGTGGTTCGAGGGGGCTACGAGCAGTACTTC.

This rearrangement joins TRBV6-6 to TRBJ2-3; D possibly corresponds to TRBD2 (6 bases). CDR1 is MNHNY and CDR2 is SVGAGI in the germline V gene (reference sequence). Trimming removed 7 bases at V and 0 bases at J, with 11 bases between. This CDR3 has 14 residues. Here the CDR3 DNA reads TGTGCCAGCAACGCGGGGTTCAGCACAGATACGCAGTATTTT. Residues: CASNAGFSTDTQYF.

The rearrangement links TRBV12-3 or TRBV12-4 to TRBJ2-1; 7 nucleotides match TRBD1. The J segment lost 2 bases and the V segment lost 10 bases, leaving 5 bases of the junction unmatched. CDR3 length equals 13 residues. In DNA, the CDR3 is TGTGCCACCACGACAGGGCCCTACAATGAGCAGTTCTTC. The encoded protein is CATTTGPYNEQFF.

This clonotype came up a few times. V gene TRBV6-2 or TRBV6-3 combines with J gene TRBJ2-1; either TRBD1 or TRBD2 may supply D (5 bases each). The CDR3 loop spans 11 amino acids. Looked up from germline, CDR1 is MNHEY and CDR2 is SVGEGT. Trimming removed 8 bases at V and 3 bases at J, with 5 bases between. CDR3 region: CASGGYNEQFF. CDR3 in DNA: TGTGCCAGCGGGGGCTACAATGAGCAGTTCTTC.

The V and J genes are TRBV20-1 and TRBJ2-1; D uncertain. In germline, CDR1 is DFQATT, CDR2 SNEGSKA (reference sequence). Trimming removed 6 bases at V and 2 bases at J, with 14 bases between. This CDR3 contains 14 residues. CDR3 in DNA: TGCAGTGCAGAGCTTGAGCCCCCCTACAATGAGCAGTTCTTC. Encoded protein: CSAELEPPYNEQFF.

This clonotype was picked up a small number of times. The chain links TRBV7-2 to TRBJ1-4; tentative D call: TRBD1 (6 bases). Germline-derived CDR1 and CDR2 are SGHTA and FQGNSA. CDR3 size: 15 residues. Trimming took 6 bases from V and 5 from J, leaving 16 bases between them. This chain's CDR3 is CASRLPGTKNEKLFF. Written as DNA, the CDR3 is TGTGCCAGCAGACTACCCGGGACAAAGAATGAAAAACTGTTTTTT.

The chain carries TRBV4-2 and TRBJ2-1; the match to TRBD2 covers 14 bases. This CDR3 is built from 16 residues. Germline V gene data show CDR1 as LGHNA and CDR2 as YNFKEQ. J lost 12 bases, V lost 4 bases, and 11 bases had no gene match. The CDR3 is CASSRRTSGGPYVQFF. The DNA for the CDR3 is TGTGCCAGCAGCCGGCGGACTAGCGGGGGGCCCTATGTGCAGTTCTTC.

The rearrangement uses TRBV5-6 and TRBJ1-2; a weak D match, TRBD1 (6 bases). Trimming stripped 1 base from V and 8 bases from J, with 15 bases between. The CDR3 contains 14 residues. The germline V gene encodes CDR1 SGHDT and CDR2 YYEEEE. CDR3 in amino acids: CASSLLQQGDGYTF. DNA of the CDR3: TGTGCCAGCAGCTTGTTACAACAGGGAGACGGCTACACCTTC.

This clonotype was observed a few times. This chain uses TRBV6-5 with TRBJ1-2; possible D gene TRBD1, 6 bases. V gave up 6 bases and J gave up 0 bases, with 11 bases separating them. CDR1 and CDR2 (germline): MNHEY, SVGAGI. This CDR3 comprises 14 residues. The DNA of the CDR3 is TGTGCCAGCAGGGCCGACAGGCCTAACTATGGCTACACCTTC. Amino acids: CASRADRPNYGYTF.

This clonotype was seen many times. The rearrangement links TRBV3-1 to TRBJ2-7; D is ambiguous. Germline CDR1 and CDR2: LGHDT and YNNKEL (reference sequence). Trimming took off 4 bases at V and 4 bases at J, with 5 bases between the two ends. The CDR3 sequence is 11 residues long. The CDR3 coding sequence is TGTGCCAGCAGCCTCCATTACGAGCAGTACTTC. It codes for CASSLHYEQYF.

The genes are TRBV5-1 and TRBJ2-7; D is uncertain. CDR1 and CDR2 from the germline V gene are SGHRS and YFSETQ. The CDR3 has 15 amino acids. V dropped 0 bases and J dropped 3 bases, with 13 bases sitting between them. CDR3 sequence reads: CASSLAAGRIYEQYF. CDR3 bases: TGCGCCAGCAGCTTGGCTGCAGGACGAATCTACGAGCAGTACTTC.

This chain links TRBV20-1 with TRBJ1-5, with D tentatively TRBD1 (6 bases). Trimming took off 2 bases at V and 7 bases at J, with 21 bases between the two ends. The CDR3 is made up of 16 amino acids. CDR1 is DFQATT, CDR2 SNEGSKA, per germline (reference sequence). The CDR3 is CSARTGGVEAGQPQHF. The CDR3 region has the DNA TGCAGTGCTAGAACGGGGGGCGTAGAGGCGGGCCAGCCCCAGCATTTT.